This T cell receptor beta chain was identified during a study of T cells after yellow fever vaccination. This clonotype was counted a few times. TCRdb used MiXCR to reprocess the 5' RACE reads, holding one entry per CDR3 protein. Counted here are around 310,000 distinct CDR3 sequences, approximately 3.9% occurring once; the ten biggest clones make up 20% to 25%. This CDR3 region has 12 residues. Per germline, CDR1 SNHLY and CDR2 FYNNEI. Trimming removed 6 bases from V and 5 bases from J, with 9 bases in between. This specimen consisted of PBMCs, obtained 5 days after the yellow fever booster vaccination. This sequence was found in a young man who received the YFV17D yellow fever vaccine. The chain has TRBV2 and TRBJ2-3; D is unclear. The CDR3 here is CASRGREDTQYF. CDR3 bases: TGTGCCAGCAGGGGAAGGGAAGATACGCAGTATTTT.